This T cell receptor (beta chain) was obtained from a study of identifying expanded T cells in peripheral blood. V was pared by 7 bases and J by 0 bases, with 13 bases of the junction left unmatched. The germline V gene encodes CDR1 LGHNA and CDR2 YNFKEQ. The length of the CDR3 is 17 residues. Findings and limits, study-wide: Approximately 1.2 clones differed between technical replicates, versus 16.4 and 19 over time. Clone count variance between roughly 2-week samples rose with total template count.

Remarks on this clone: Its antigen is as yet unknown.

Produced via immunoSEQ multiplex PCR; TCRdb's table is partial and in-frame only. This table has some 130,000 clones, less than 90% appearing once. During the collection period, no donor immune events like infections were recorded. The TCR was taken from a person aged 18 to 75 in good health. Material for sequencing was blood. The chain links TRBV4-2 to TRBJ2-7; 9 bases match TRBD2. CDR3 sequence reads: CASNLDGPGLASYEQYF. CDR3 DNA: TGTGCCAGCAACCTGGACGGACCGGGACTAGCCTCCTACGAGCAGTACTTC.